This is a list of T cell receptor beta chains from one sample in a study of T cell responses to AZD1222 COVID-19 vaccine. Only in-frame clones appear in the TCRdb table, and some are missing; sequencing was by immunoSEQ multiplex PCR. This sample has about 170,000 clones, with approximately 90% found just once. Specimen: peripheral blood, collected on day 0 of AZD1222 vaccination. Receptor source: an adult in good health. CDR3s include the opening cysteine and the closing phenylalanine or tryptophan. Fields, in order: D gene, clone size, V gene, J gene, CDR3 protein, CDR3 DNA. The D gene is left open where the match is weak. Size is omitted from some rows. Given values are once, few, many or a class for expanded clones.

D: NA
size: NA
V: TRBV10-3
J: TRBJ1-5
CDR3: CAISESRGGALSNQPQHF
DNA: TGTGCCATCAGTGAGTCGAGGGGTGGGGCTCTCAGCAATCAGCCCCAGCATTTT

D: TRBD1
size: once
V: TRBV7-9
J: TRBJ2-7
CDR3: CASSRRIGTGIYEQYF
DNA: TGTGCCAGCAGCCGCCGGATCGGGACAGGAATTTACGAGCAGTACTTC

D: TRBD1
size: NA
V: TRBV7-6
J: TRBJ1-5
CDR3: CASSSGQGINQPQHF
DNA: TGTGCCAGCAGCTCGGGACAGGGGATCAATCAGCCCCAGCATTTT

D: NA
size: NA
V: TRBV4-2
J: TRBJ1-5
CDR3: CASSQDTGISNQPQHF
DNA: TGTGCCAGCAGCCAAGATACAGGGATTAGCAATCAGCCCCAGCATTTT

D: NA
size: NA
V: TRBV7-3
J: TRBJ2-7
CDR3: CASSLGGRSYEQYF
DNA: TGTGCCAGCAGCTTGGGGGGTAGGTCTTACGAGCAGTACTTC

D: NA
size: NA
V: TRBV9
J: TRBJ2-5
CDR3: CASSRAPSLQETQYF
DNA: TGTGCCAGCAGCAGGGCCCCCTCACTGCAAGAGACCCAGTACTTC

D: TRBD2
size: NA
V: TRBV5-4
J: TRBJ2-1
CDR3: CASSKTSGNYNEQFF
DNA: TGTGCCAGCAGCAAGACTAGCGGGAACTACAATGAGCAGTTCTTC

D: TRBD1
size: once
V: TRBV6-1
J: TRBJ2-7
CDR3: CASSEAWHGQGYEQYF
DNA: TGTGCCAGCAGTGAAGCATGGCACGGACAGGGGTACGAGCAGTACTTC

D: NA
size: once
V: TRBV5-1
J: TRBJ1-1
CDR3: CASSLLGGEAFF
DNA: TGCGCCAGCAGCCTCCTTGGGGGTGAAGCTTTCTTT

D: TRBD1
size: NA
V: TRBV5-1
J: TRBJ2-7
CDR3: CASSLASGTGGLYEQYF
DNA: TGCGCCAGCAGCTTAGCGTCCGGGACAGGGGGCCTCTACGAGCAGTACTTC

D: NA
size: NA
V: TRBV4-3
J: TRBJ1-1
CDR3: CASSQGAALNTEAFF
DNA: TGCGCCAGCAGCCAAGGGGCAGCCCTGAACACTGAAGCTTTCTTT

D: NA
size: NA
V: TRBV19
J: TRBJ1-2
CDR3: CASSAGGIGYTF
DNA: TGTGCCAGTAGCGCGGGGGGGATCGGCTACACCTTC

D: NA
size: NA
V: TRBV2
J: TRBJ1-3
CDR3: CASSSSGAGNTIYF
DNA: TGTGCCAGCAGTTCGAGTGGGGCTGGAAACACCATATATTTT

D: NA
size: NA
V: TRBV20-1
J: TRBJ2-7
CDR3: CSASGYEQYF
DNA: TGCAGTGCTAGCGGGTACGAGCAGTACTTC

D: TRBD1
size: NA
V: TRBV19
J: TRBJ1-2
CDR3: CASSFGQGINYGYTF
DNA: TGTGCCAGTAGCTTCGGACAGGGGATCAACTATGGCTACACCTTC

D: NA
size: NA
V: TRBV6-1
J: TRBJ1-5
CDR3: CASKVGNQPQHF
DNA: TGTGCCAGCAAGGTGGGCAATCAGCCCCAGCATTTT

D: TRBD1
size: NA
V: TRBV7-2
J: TRBJ1-6
CDR3: CARSRDRDSPLHF
DNA: TGTGCCCGCTCGAGGGACAGGGATTCACCCCTCCACTTT

D: TRBD1
size: NA
V: TRBV19
J: TRBJ2-1
CDR3: CASSIVPGQDNEQFF
DNA: TGTGCCAGTAGTATCGTCCCGGGACAGGACAATGAGCAGTTCTTC

D: TRBD1
size: NA
V: TRBV18
J: TRBJ1-5
CDR3: CASSPTGQGTNQPQHF
DNA: TGTGCCAGCTCACCAACGGGACAGGGGACTAATCAGCCCCAGCATTTT

D: NA
size: NA
V: TRBV5-4
J: TRBJ1-1
CDR3: CASSLNANAEQDF
DNA: TGTGCCAGCAGCCTGAACGCGAACGCGGAACAGGACTTT

D: NA
size: NA
V: TRBV12-5
J: TRBJ2-1
CDR3: CASGMGRGLFNEQFF
DNA: TGTGCTAGTGGGATGGGACGGGGGCTTTTCAATGAGCAGTTCTTC

D: TRBD1
size: NA
V: TRBV3-1/TRBV3-2
J: TRBJ1-1
CDR3: CASSQDTGGRAFF
DNA: TGTGCCAGCAGCCAAGACACAGGGGGAAGAGCTTTCTTT

D: TRBD1
size: NA
V: TRBV7-9
J: TRBJ1-3
CDR3: CASSDNRGDGNTIYF
DNA: TGTGCCAGCAGCGACAACAGGGGTGATGGAAACACCATATATTTT

D: TRBD1
size: NA
V: TRBV30
J: TRBJ1-6
CDR3: CAWSVEGAGSPLHF
DNA: TGTGCCTGGAGTGTAGAGGGGGCAGGTTCACCCCTCCACTTT

D: NA
size: NA
V: TRBV27
J: TRBJ2-7
CDR3: CASSPGDTLAGQYF
DNA: TGTGCCAGCAGTCCCGGGGACACGTTAGCTGGGCAGTACTTC

D: TRBD1
size: NA
V: TRBV6-5
J: TRBJ1-2
CDR3: CASSYSGTGNYGYTF
DNA: TGTGCCAGCAGTTACTCAGGGACAGGAAACTATGGCTACACCTTC

D: NA
size: once
V: TRBV5-6
J: TRBJ2-1
CDR3: CASSRDPTYNEQFF
DNA: TGTGCCAGCAGCAGGGACCCCACCTACAATGAGCAGTTCTTC

D: NA
size: NA
V: TRBV7-3
J: TRBJ1-1
CDR3: CASSLTQNTEAFF
DNA: TGTGCCAGCAGCTTAACACAGAATACTGAAGCTTTCTTT

D: TRBD2
size: NA
V: TRBV3-1/TRBV3-2
J: TRBJ2-5
CDR3: CASSQDRTSGGGETQYF
DNA: TGTGCCAGCAGCCAAGATAGGACTAGCGGGGGGGGAGAGACCCAGTACTTC

D: TRBD1
size: NA
V: TRBV19
J: TRBJ1-1
CDR3: CASSTGTGKAFF
DNA: TGTGCCAGTAGTACAGGGACAGGAAAAGCTTTCTTT

D: NA
size: NA
V: TRBV12-5
J: TRBJ1-3
CDR3: CASGWEHSGNTIYF
DNA: TGTGCTAGTGGTTGGGAACACTCTGGAAACACCATATATTTT

D: TRBD1
size: once
V: TRBV9
J: TRBJ2-7
CDR3: CASSVGGTAYEQYF
DNA: TGTGCCAGCAGCGTGGGTGGGACAGCCTACGAGCAGTACTTC

D: TRBD1
size: NA
V: TRBV4-2
J: TRBJ1-2
CDR3: CASSQEVQGAKGNGYTF
DNA: TGTGCCAGCAGCCAAGAGGTCCAGGGGGCGAAGGGTAATGGCTACACCTTC

D: NA
size: NA
V: TRBV27
J: TRBJ2-7
CDR3: CASSFQGGVLAYEQYF
DNA: TGTGCCAGCAGTTTCCAGGGGGGGGTTTTGGCCTACGAGCAGTACTTC

D: TRBD1
size: NA
V: TRBV11-2
J: TRBJ1-6
CDR3: CASSPTGTGPSPLHF
DNA: TGTGCCAGCAGCCCAACCGGGACAGGCCCGTCCCCCCTCCACTTT

D: TRBD1
size: NA
V: TRBV5-4
J: TRBJ1-5
CDR3: CASSLPTGPRQPQHF
DNA: TGTGCCAGCAGCTTGCCGACAGGGCCCCGCCAGCCCCAGCATTTT

D: NA
size: NA
V: TRBV19
J: TRBJ1-3
CDR3: CASSQLSGNTIYF
DNA: TGTGCCAGTAGTCAGCTTTCTGGAAACACCATATATTTT

D: NA
size: NA
V: TRBV12-3/TRBV12-4
J: TRBJ2-5
CDR3: CASRPDEPETQYF
DNA: TGTGCCAGCAGGCCCGATGAGCCAGAGACCCAGTACTTC

D: NA
size: NA
V: TRBV7-9
J: TRBJ1-1
CDR3: CASSLDMNTEAFF
DNA: TGTGCCAGCAGCTTAGACATGAACACTGAAGCTTTCTTT

D: TRBD1
size: NA
V: TRBV5-1
J: TRBJ1-3
CDR3: CASSLDTGGSGNTIYF
DNA: TGCGCCAGCAGCTTGGACACAGGGGGCTCTGGAAACACCATATATTTT

D: TRBD2
size: NA
V: TRBV11-2
J: TRBJ2-1
CDR3: CASSTSGGRSYNEQFF
DNA: TGTGCCAGCAGCACTAGCGGGGGGAGGTCCTACAATGAGCAGTTCTTC

D: NA
size: NA
V: TRBV11-2
J: TRBJ2-7
CDR3: CASRYSGTEQYF
DNA: TGTGCCAGCAGATATTCCGGGACGGAGCAGTACTTC

D: NA
size: NA
V: TRBV30
J: TRBJ2-3
CDR3: CPLHPHMDTQYF
DNA: TGTCCACTGCACCCCCACATGGATACGCAGTATTTT